The subject of this entry is one T cell receptor beta chain. One entry per CDR3 protein results from TCRdb running MiXCR on the 5' RACE reads. The data show more than 400,000 distinct CDR3 sequences, roughly 15% seen once. The data are from a study of identical twins. These data were likewise used in another study, on yellow fever vaccine responses in identical twins.

Specimen: CD4+ T cells sorted from blood. The receptor comes from a woman between 18 and 29 years old in good health.

The CDR3 bases are TGCAGTGCTAGAGATGGTTGGGGGGCCCGAGAAAAACTGTTTTTT. This codes for CSARDGWGAREKLFF. The chain couples TRBV20-1 to TRBJ1-4; weak D call: TRBD1 (6 bases). V lost 0 bases and J 8 bases, leaving 16 bases between the germline ends. The CDR3 totals 15 residues. Germline-derived CDR1 and CDR2 are DFQATT and SNEGSKA (reference sequence).